The clone carrying this TCR beta chain was recorded at least ten times. Antigen specificity is unknown. Generation of TCR cDNA used 5'RACE template switching (which added a universal primer site and UMIs). Using its own MiXCR run on the 5' RACE reads, TCRdb lists one record per CDR3 protein. Of 250,000 or so distinct CDR3 sequences listed, 5.5% to 8.5% are singletons. The data are from a study of T cells after yellow fever vaccination. Study overall: Fractions low in cell number were prepared with SMART-Seq v4 Ultra Low Input. Findings and caveats of the study: At under 97% for CD4 and around 91% for CD8, most primary-vaccination clones showed up again after the booster. Researchers cautioned that FACS-sorted repertoires could harbor abundant clonotypes contaminating from the bulk population.

Germline values: CDR1 DFQATT, CDR2 SNEGSKA (reference sequence). The germline V and J ends were trimmed by 8 bases and 4 bases, with 19 bases remaining between them. CDR3 size: 14 residues. The chain links TRBV20-1 to TRBJ2-3; D perhaps matches TRBD2 (6 bases). The receptor's source is a man aged 25-40 years who received the YFV17D yellow fever vaccine. Material: CD4+ T cells sorted from PBMCs, obtained on the day of the yellow fever booster vaccination. This CDR3 is CSTNGGKNPDTQYF. For the CDR3, the DNA is TGCAGTACCAATGGCGGGAAAAACCCAGATACGCAGTATTTT.